This T cell receptor (beta chain) was recovered during a study of human T cells and chemical hapten exposure. Overall study context: Patients got weekly scalp diphenylcyclopropenone doses over the approximately 23-week study.

The table lists this clonotype with many counts. The target antigen is unknown. Regarding time point: pre-sensitization, week 0. Treatment defined: therapeutic diphenylcyclopropenone sensitization with weekly scalp DPC. The donor pool consisted of alopecia patients aged 18 to 70 years, considered suitable for DPC. Via MiXCR, TCRdb re-called the RACE reads, giving one row per CDR3 protein. The table shows under 400,000 distinct CDR3 sequences, with approximately 5.1% occurring only once. General study results and limits: It was expanded TCRs that formed significantly more large CDR3 similarity clusters than controls did.

The sequencing used whole blood, collected in connection with sensitization to the hapten diphenylcyclopropenone (DPC). The clonotype comes from a woman aged 45-65 years with alopecia areata. Some clones in this sample may be carry-over from other donors' samples.

DNA of the CDR3: TGTGCCAGTAGCCCGACAGGGGTCTACGAGCAGTACTTC. Translation gives CASSPTGVYEQYF. The chain combines TRBV19 with TRBJ2-7; TRBD1 matches 8 bases. J gave up 3 bases and V 6 bases, and 4 bases lay outside the gene matches. Germline CDR1 LNHDA, CDR2 SQIVND (reference sequence). This CDR3 comprises 13 residues.